A single TCR beta chain is shown here with its context. The antigen is not known. This record belongs to a study of CD8+ T cells in alopecia areata. About the research overall: Oral tofacitinib, 5 to 10 mg twice daily, was given in an open-label trial. Regarding the study as a whole: Possibly as an HLA-related effect, TCR sharing across patients appeared less clear than in mice.

Patients with alopecia areata provided lesional scalp punch biopsies as well as peripheral blood. It was cDNA, reverse transcribed from extracted RNA, that served as the sequencing template. TCRdb keeps only in-frame clones here, not all; method: immunoSEQ multiplex PCR. Of around 200,000 clones in the sample, 63% are singletons; the top ten hold roughly 1.7%. The sequence was obtained from a human donor with alopecia areata. Source: CD4+ T cells sorted from blood, taken at week 0.

CDR3 protein: CASSFGTSNNQPQHF. CDR3 sequence (DNA): TGTGCCAGCAGTTTCGGGACATCAAACAATCAGCCCCAGCATTTT. The chain is built from TRBV27 and TRBJ1-5; a possible D gene is TRBD1 (6 bases). The germline V and J ends were trimmed by 3 bases and 3 bases, with 12 bases remaining between them. The CDR3 totals 15 residues. Germline CDR1 MNHEY, CDR2 SMNVEV (reference sequence).